The clone carrying this T cell receptor (beta chain) was observed a handful of times. The data are from a study of T cells of healthy individuals. V lost 0 bases and J lost 4, with 19 bases in between. The CDR3 has 17 residues. Germline CDR1 reads SGDLS; CDR2 reads YYNGEE. TCRdb re-analysed the 5' RACE reads in MiXCR, keeping a single row per CDR3 protein. The table lists some 82,000 distinct CDR3 sequences, roughly 5.1% of them singletons. The receptor's source is a female donor in good health. The chain is built from TRBV9 and TRBJ1-2; perhaps TRBD1 as D (6 bases). The CDR3 spells CASSVEATGREIYGYTF. CDR3 in DNA: TGTGCCAGCAGCGTAGAAGCTACAGGGAGAGAAATCTATGGCTACACCTTC.